This TCR beta chain was sequenced for a study of blood T cell repertoires in COVID-19. Study background: Acute-phase and convalescent COVID-19 samples originated in the United States, Italy and Spain.

Participants were aged roughly 18 to 89 years, lived in around 25 US areas, and enrolled virtually. Participants were placed into cohorts based on the clinical history they reported. TCRdb's copy holds only in-frame clones and misses some; the assay was immunoSEQ multiplex PCR. The data show a few hundred thousand clones, 89% seen once. V lost 4 bases to trimming and J lost 7 bases; unmatched junction nucleotides: 14. Per the germline V gene, CDR1 is LGHDT and CDR2 is YNNKEL (reference sequence). The length of the CDR3 is 17 residues. This chain links TRBV3-1 (or the pseudogene TRBV3-2) with TRBJ1-4; 8 nucleotides line up with TRBD1. The TCR comes from a woman aged 45-60 years who had been exposed to COVID-19. The sample consisted of PBMCs or T cells enriched from blood (not recorded which). In DNA form, the CDR3 reads TGTGCCAGCAGCCGCCAAGTATTGACAGGGGCTAGTGAAAAACTGTTTTTT. It specifies CASSRQVLTGASEKLFF.